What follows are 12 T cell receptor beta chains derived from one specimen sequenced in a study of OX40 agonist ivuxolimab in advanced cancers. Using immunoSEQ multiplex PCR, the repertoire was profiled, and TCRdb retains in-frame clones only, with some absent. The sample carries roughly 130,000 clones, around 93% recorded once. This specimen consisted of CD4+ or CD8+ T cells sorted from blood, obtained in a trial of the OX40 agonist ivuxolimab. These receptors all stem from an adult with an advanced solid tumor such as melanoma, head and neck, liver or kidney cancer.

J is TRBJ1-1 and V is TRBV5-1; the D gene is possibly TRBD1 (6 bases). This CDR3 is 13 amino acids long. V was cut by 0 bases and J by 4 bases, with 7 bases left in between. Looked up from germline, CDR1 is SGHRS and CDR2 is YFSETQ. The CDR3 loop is CASSLAGATEAFF. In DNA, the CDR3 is TGCGCCAGCAGCTTGGCAGGGGCCACTGAAGCTTTCTTT.

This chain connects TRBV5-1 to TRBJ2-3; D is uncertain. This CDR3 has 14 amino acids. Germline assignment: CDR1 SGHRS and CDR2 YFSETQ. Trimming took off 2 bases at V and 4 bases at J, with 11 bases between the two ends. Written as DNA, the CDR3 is TGCGCCAGCAGCTTCTCGGGTGGCGCAGATACGCAGTATTTT. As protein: CASSFSGGADTQYF.

In DNA form, the CDR3 reads TGTGCCAGCAGCTTAGGAATTACAGGGGACAATCAGCCCCAGCATTTT. It encodes CASSLGITGDNQPQHF. The V call is TRBV7-8, the J call TRBJ1-5, with 7 nucleotides matching TRBD1. This CDR3 contains 16 residues. Looked up from germline, CDR1 is SGHVS and CDR2 is FQNEAQ. The J segment lost 3 bases and the V segment lost 1 base, leaving 6 bases of the junction unmatched.

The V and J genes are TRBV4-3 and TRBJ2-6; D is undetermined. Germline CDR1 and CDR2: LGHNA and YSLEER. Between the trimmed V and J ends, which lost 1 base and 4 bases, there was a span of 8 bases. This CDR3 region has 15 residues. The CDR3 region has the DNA TGCGCCAGCAGCCAAGGAGGAGCAGGGGCCAACGTCCTGACTTTC. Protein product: CASSQGGAGANVLTF.

This chain's CDR3 is CASSLDVGRRINQPQHF. In DNA, the CDR3 is TGTGCCAGCAGCTTAGATGTGGGTCGTAGGATCAATCAGCCCCAGCATTTT. The chain combines TRBV11-2 with TRBJ1-5; D remains ambiguous. CDR3 length: 17 amino acids. Germline CDR1 is SGHAT and CDR2 is FQNNGV. V was trimmed by 0 bases and J by 3 bases, leaving 15 bases between them.

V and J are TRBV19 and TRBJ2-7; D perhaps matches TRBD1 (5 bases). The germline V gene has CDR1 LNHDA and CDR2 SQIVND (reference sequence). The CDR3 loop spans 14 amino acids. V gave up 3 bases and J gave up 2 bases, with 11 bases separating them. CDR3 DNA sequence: TGTGCCAGTAGTATTGCCAGGGCCGCCTACGAGCAGTACTTC. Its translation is CASSIARAAYEQYF.

As DNA, the CDR3 is TGTGCCAGCAGCGGCTCGGCTACGCAGTATTTT. Protein product: CASSGSATQYF. The chain carries TRBV7-2 and TRBJ2-3; D is uncertain. The CDR3 extends over 11 amino acids. V was clipped by 5 bases and J by 8 bases, with 8 bases between them. The germline gives CDR1 SGHTA, CDR2 FQGNSA.

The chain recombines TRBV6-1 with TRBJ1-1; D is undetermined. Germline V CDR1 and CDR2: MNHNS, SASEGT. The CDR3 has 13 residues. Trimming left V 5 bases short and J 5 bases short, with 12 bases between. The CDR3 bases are TGTGCCAGCAGTCCTTCAGGAATAACTGAAGCTTTCTTT. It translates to CASSPSGITEAFF.

The CDR3 region is CASSFGQGNTEAFF. CDR3 DNA sequence: TGTGCCAGCAGTTTCGGACAGGGGAACACTGAAGCTTTCTTT. The chain has TRBV28 and TRBJ1-1, with 8 bases lining up with TRBD1. The ends lost 3 bases at V and 1 base at J; junction bases unmatched: 1. The CDR3 runs 14 residues. The germline CDR1 and CDR2 sequences are MDHEN and SYDVKM.

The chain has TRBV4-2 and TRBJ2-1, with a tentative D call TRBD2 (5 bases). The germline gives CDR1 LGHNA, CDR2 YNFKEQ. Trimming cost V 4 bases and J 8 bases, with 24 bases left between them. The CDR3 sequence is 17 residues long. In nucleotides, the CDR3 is TGTGCCAGCAGCCTCACCTGGGAGTCTAGCCAACCCGATGAGCAGTTCTTC. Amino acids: CASSLTWESSQPDEQFF.

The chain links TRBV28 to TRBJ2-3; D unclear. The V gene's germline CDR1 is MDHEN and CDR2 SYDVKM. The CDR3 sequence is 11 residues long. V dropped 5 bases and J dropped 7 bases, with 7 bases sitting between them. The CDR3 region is CASSAPYTQYF. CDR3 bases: TGTGCCAGCAGTGCGCCCTATACGCAGTATTTT.

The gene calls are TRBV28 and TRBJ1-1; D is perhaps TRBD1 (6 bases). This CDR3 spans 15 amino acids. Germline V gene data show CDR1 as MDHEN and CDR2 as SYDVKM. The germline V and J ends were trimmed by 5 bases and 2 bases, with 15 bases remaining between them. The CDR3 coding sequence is TGTGCCAGCAGTCCGGGGGCAGGGCCCAACACTGAAGCTTTCTTT. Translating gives CASSPGAGPNTEAFF.